The table lists the clone carrying this T cell receptor (beta chain) with a few counts. What it recognizes is unknown. Second-dose timings of about 4 or about 12 weeks were pooled. These data are taken from a study of T cell responses to AZD1222 COVID-19 vaccine. Findings and limits, study-wide: Among those given AZD1222, only five or six were seropositive at baseline. Elevations in Spike-specific TCR breadth and depth followed administration of two AZD1222 doses. The span of vaccine-associated CD4 TCRs extended across spike, with dominance at 160-218 and 743-854.

The CDR3 contains 15 residues. The germline V gene has CDR1 SGHDT and CDR2 YYEEEE. V lost 0 bases to trimming and J lost 5 bases, with 9 bases between them. Data came from immunoSEQ multiplex PCR; TCRdb stores just in-frame clones and leaves some out. The sample has about 46,000 clones, roughly 89% seen once. The receptor's source is an adult who received the AZD1222 COVID-19 vaccine. V and J are TRBV5-6 and TRBJ1-6, with D uncertain. Sequenced material: peripheral blood, taken 28 days after the second AZD1222 dose. CDR3 nucleotides: TGTGCCAGCAGCTTGGGGAACAGAGATAATTCACCCCTCCACTTT. It specifies CASSLGNRDNSPLHF.